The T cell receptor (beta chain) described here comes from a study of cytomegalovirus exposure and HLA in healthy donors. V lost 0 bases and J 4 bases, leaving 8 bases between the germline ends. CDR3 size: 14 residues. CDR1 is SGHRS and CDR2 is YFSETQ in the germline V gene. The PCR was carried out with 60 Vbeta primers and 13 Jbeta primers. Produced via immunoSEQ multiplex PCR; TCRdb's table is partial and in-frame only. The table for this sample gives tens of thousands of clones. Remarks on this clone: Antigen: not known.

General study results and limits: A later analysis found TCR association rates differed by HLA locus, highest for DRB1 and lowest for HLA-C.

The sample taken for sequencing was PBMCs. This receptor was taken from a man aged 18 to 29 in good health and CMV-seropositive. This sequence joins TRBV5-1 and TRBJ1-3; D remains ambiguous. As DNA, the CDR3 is TGCGCCAGCAGCTTGGCGGGATACGGAAACACCATATATTTT. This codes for CASSLAGYGNTIYF.